A selection of T cell receptor beta chains follows, all from one sample in a study of blood T cell repertoires in COVID-19. The table came from immunoSEQ multiplex PCR; TCRdb's copy has only in-frame clones and leaves some out. The sample lists some 120,000 clones, roughly 86% occurring once. The sample taken for sequencing was peripheral blood. These receptors were taken from a woman aged 60-70 years with acute or convalescent COVID-19. The CDR3 runs from the conserved cysteine through the conserved F or W. Fields, in order: V gene, D gene, J gene, clone size, CDR3 DNA, CDR3 protein. D genes are given only for firm matches. Rows may omit the clone size; those that give it use once, few, many or a size class.

TRBV10-1	.	TRBJ2-7	once	TGCGCCAGCAGCACGGGACTCCAAGGTTCAAAGTACTTC	CASSTGLQGSKYF
TRBV2	.	TRBJ1-1	.	TGTGCCAGCAGTGAAGCGCTCGGGGGCACTGAAGCTTTCTTT	CASSEALGGTEAFF
TRBV28	TRBD1	TRBJ1-1	once	TGTGCCAGCCGCCCGACAGGGACAGGCATCCGAGCTTTCTTT	CASRPTGTGIRAFF
TRBV6-5	.	TRBJ1-1	.	TGTGCCAGCTCTTCTTTAGGGGTGGGCACTGAAGCTTTCTTT	CASSSLGVGTEAFF
TRBV2	TRBD1	TRBJ1-2	.	TGTGCCAGCAGTCCAGGGGGCAGCTATGGCTACACCTTC	CASSPGGSYGYTF
TRBV28	TRBD1	TRBJ1-5	few	TGTGCCAGCAGGCCCGGGACAGCAAATCAGCCCCAGCATTTT	CASRPGTANQPQHF
TRBV6-5	.	TRBJ2-2	few	TGTGCCAGCAGTTACTCCGGGAACACCGGGGAGCTGTTTTTT	CASSYSGNTGELFF
TRBV30	TRBD1	TRBJ1-1	.	TGTGCCTGGAGTCTCGGGACAGGGATTCTCGAAGCTTTCTTT	CAWSLGTGILEAFF
TRBV3-1/TRBV3-2	.	TRBJ1-2	.	TGTGCCAGCAGCCAAGATTCAGGGGGCTACACCTTC	CASSQDSGGYTF
TRBV3-1/TRBV3-2	TRBD2	TRBJ2-3	once	TGTGCCAGCAGCCAAGAGCGGGAGCTTCTAGATACGCAGTATTTT	CASSQERELLDTQYF
TRBV11-2	.	TRBJ1-3	.	TGTGCCAGCAGCTTAGCGGGGGGAAACTCTGGAAACACCATATATTTT	CASSLAGGNSGNTIYF
TRBV5-1	.	TRBJ1-4	.	TGCGCCAGCAGCTTGGGGCCGACAGCCCCTAATGAAAAACTGTTTTTT	CASSLGPTAPNEKLFF
TRBV27	.	TRBJ1-1	.	TGTGCCAGCAGTTTAGGCGGCGGGGTACGGAACACTGAAGCTTTCTTT	CASSLGGGVRNTEAFF
TRBV24-1	TRBD2	TRBJ2-1	.	TGTGCCACCAGTGATAGGTCTAGCGGGAGGGCAGTCAGTGGTGAGCAGTTCTTC	CATSDRSSGRAVSGEQFF
TRBV5-1	TRBD2	TRBJ2-3	.	TGCGCCAGCAGCTTGGCCGGAGGACTAGCAGGCGGGGCGCAGTATTTT	CASSLAGGLAGGAQYF
TRBV5-1	TRBD1	TRBJ1-2	.	TGCGCCAGCAGCCCTGGACAGGCCAATTCCTATGGCTACACCTTC	CASSPGQANSYGYTF
TRBV9	.	TRBJ2-1	.	TGTGCCAGCAGCGTAGAACTAGCCGGTGGTGAGCAGTTCTTC	CASSVELAGGEQFF
TRBV7-9	.	TRBJ1-1	once	TGTGCCAGCAGCTTAGCCCCCAGTTCGAACACTGAAGCTTTCTTT	CASSLAPSSNTEAFF
TRBV7-6	.	TRBJ1-1	.	TGTGCCAGCAGCGCAACAGGGAACACTGAAGCTTTCTTT	CASSATGNTEAFF
TRBV5-1	.	TRBJ2-5	.	TGCGCCAGCGCCCCTGGGGGGAGAAACTCCCAAGAGACCCAGTACTTC	CASAPGGRNSQETQYF
TRBV5-8	.	TRBJ1-1	.	TGTGCCAGCAGCTTGGCCTTAGGGAGAAACACTGAAGCTTTCTTT	CASSLALGRNTEAFF
TRBV6-5	TRBD1	TRBJ2-1	.	TGTGCCAGCATGTCCGGGACAGCCGTAGCCCATGAGCAGTTCTTC	CASMSGTAVAHEQFF
TRBV10-3	TRBD1	TRBJ1-5	.	TGTGCCATCAGTGAGGGGACAGGGGGCGAGGGCAATCAGCCCCAGCATTTT	CAISEGTGGEGNQPQHF
TRBV28	.	TRBJ1-6	.	TGTGCCAGCTCTCAGGGATTAAATTCACCCCTCCACTTT	CASSQGLNSPLHF
TRBV20-1	TRBD2	TRBJ2-1	.	TGCAGTGCTCGTGACCCCGGGACTAGCGGTACTGAGCAGTTCTTC	CSARDPGTSGTEQFF
TRBV7-9	TRBD1	TRBJ1-1	.	TGTGCCAGCAGCCAGGACAGGGCGGCTGAAGCTTTCTTT	CASSQDRAAEAFF
TRBV15	.	TRBJ2-2	.	TGTGCCACCAGCAGAGCAGGTGTGAACACCGGGGAGCTGTTTTTT	CATSRAGVNTGELFF
TRBV7-9	.	TRBJ2-1	.	TGTGCCAGCAGCCCGGCGGGTTTGCTTGATGAGCAGTTCTTC	CASSPAGLLDEQFF
TRBV7-3	TRBD1	TRBJ1-1	.	TGTGCCAGCAGCTTAGGGACAGGGAGGGCTTTCTTT	CASSLGTGRAFF
TRBV4-2	TRBD1	TRBJ1-2	.	TGTGCCAGCAGCCCGTCGTCGGGACAGGGAGGGTATGGCTACACCTTC	CASSPSSGQGGYGYTF
TRBV28	.	TRBJ2-7	.	TGTGCCTCACAAGAAGGGGGTTCCTACGAGCAGTACTTC	CASQEGGSYEQYF
TRBV10-2	TRBD2	TRBJ2-1	.	TGCGCCAGCAGACCACGGGCTAGCGGGAGGGGATACAATGAGCAGTTCTTC	CASRPRASGRGYNEQFF
TRBV5-6	TRBD1	TRBJ1-6	.	TGTGCCAGCAGCTTGAAGACAGGGCCGAATTCACCCCTCCACTTT	CASSLKTGPNSPLHF
TRBV20-1	.	TRBJ2-3	.	TGCAGTGCCGAGGAGCAGTATTTT	CSAEEQYF
TRBV6-5	.	TRBJ2-7	.	TGTGCCAGCAGCCAGGGCCCGACCTACGAGCAGTACTTC	CASSQGPTYEQYF
TRBV6-5	.	TRBJ1-5	.	TGTGCCAGCAGAGTTACAGGGAATCAGCCCCAGCATTTT	CASRVTGNQPQHF
TRBV19	TRBD1	TRBJ1-1	.	TGTGCCAGTAGTCGGGGGACAGGGGCTTACACTGAAGCTTTCTTT	CASSRGTGAYTEAFF
TRBV30	TRBD2	TRBJ2-4	.	TGTGCCTGGAGGGACTCCGGGCCGGGGGGTAACATTCAGTACTTC	CAWRDSGPGGNIQYF
TRBV6-2/TRBV6-3	.	TRBJ2-5	.	TGTGCCAGCAGTTACTCGAATTACGACACCCAAGAGACCCAGTACTTC	CASSYSNYDTQETQYF
TRBV9	.	TRBJ2-1	.	TGTGCCAGCAGCCCAAGCCTACCCTCCTACAATGAGCAGTTCTTC	CASSPSLPSYNEQFF
TRBV5-6	TRBD1	TRBJ2-1	.	TGTGCCAGCAGCTTGTGGGGACAGGACAATGAGCAGTTCTTC	CASSLWGQDNEQFF
TRBV6-2/TRBV6-3	.	TRBJ2-1	.	TGTGCCAGCAGTTACTCTAGCTTCCGGGATGAGCAGTTCTTC	CASSYSSFRDEQFF
TRBV27	.	TRBJ2-6	.	TGTGCCAGCAGTCCCCGACAGACCGGGGCCAACGTCCTGACTTTC	CASSPRQTGANVLTF
TRBV5-1	TRBD1	TRBJ1-6	.	TGCGCCAGCAGCTTGCAGGGAGACAGGGACCTCCACTTT	CASSLQGDRDLHF
TRBV28	TRBD1	TRBJ2-1	few	TGTGCCAGCAGTTTATCGGGGACAGGGATAGGCAATGAGCAGTTCTTC	CASSLSGTGIGNEQFF
TRBV28	TRBD1	TRBJ2-1	.	TGTGCCAGCAGTGGACAGGGCGGGGTATTCACACAATTCTTC	CASSGQGGVFTQFF
TRBV19	.	TRBJ2-3	.	TGTGCCAGTAGTATTGGCGATGGTGTGAGGGCCCTCCCCCCAGATACGCAGTATTTT	CASSIGDGVRALPPDTQYF
TRBV5-1	.	TRBJ1-1	.	TGCGCCAGCAGCTTGGACGGTAGGGGGAACACTGAAGCTTTCTTT	CASSLDGRGNTEAFF
TRBV20-1	TRBD2	TRBJ2-5	.	TGCAGTGCTAGTACTAGCGGGAGGGCCAGGGAGACCCAGTACTTC	CSASTSGRARETQYF
TRBV19	TRBD1	TRBJ1-3	once	TGTGCCACACGGGACAGGTCCCGCTCTGGAAACACCATATATTTT	CATRDRSRSGNTIYF
TRBV18	.	TRBJ2-1	.	TGTGCCAGCTCACCACTAGCAGTGACAGCAGATGCAGGGCAGTTCTTC	CASSPLAVTADAGQFF
TRBV19	TRBD2	TRBJ2-1	.	TGTGCCAGTAGTATAGGAGGTAGCGGGGCCTACAATGAGCAGTTCTTC	CASSIGGSGAYNEQFF
TRBV28	.	TRBJ1-2	.	TGTGCCACCTCACCAACCGGGACAACCTATGGCTACACCTTC	CATSPTGTTYGYTF
TRBV9	.	TRBJ2-5	once	TGTGCCAGCAGCGTAGGAACTAGCTCGGAGACCCAGTACTTC	CASSVGTSSETQYF
TRBV2	TRBD1	TRBJ1-3	.	TGTGCCACAAAGCCCGGGACAGGAGGCCTCTCTGGAAACACCATATATTTT	CATKPGTGGLSGNTIYF
TRBV30	.	TRBJ1-2	few	TGTGCCTGGAGTGTAGCGGGGGGTAGGGGTGGCTACACCTTC	CAWSVAGGRGGYTF
TRBV7-3	.	TRBJ2-1	.	TGTGCCAGCAGCCTCTCTGGGGGGTCCTACAATGAGCAGTTCTTC	CASSLSGGSYNEQFF